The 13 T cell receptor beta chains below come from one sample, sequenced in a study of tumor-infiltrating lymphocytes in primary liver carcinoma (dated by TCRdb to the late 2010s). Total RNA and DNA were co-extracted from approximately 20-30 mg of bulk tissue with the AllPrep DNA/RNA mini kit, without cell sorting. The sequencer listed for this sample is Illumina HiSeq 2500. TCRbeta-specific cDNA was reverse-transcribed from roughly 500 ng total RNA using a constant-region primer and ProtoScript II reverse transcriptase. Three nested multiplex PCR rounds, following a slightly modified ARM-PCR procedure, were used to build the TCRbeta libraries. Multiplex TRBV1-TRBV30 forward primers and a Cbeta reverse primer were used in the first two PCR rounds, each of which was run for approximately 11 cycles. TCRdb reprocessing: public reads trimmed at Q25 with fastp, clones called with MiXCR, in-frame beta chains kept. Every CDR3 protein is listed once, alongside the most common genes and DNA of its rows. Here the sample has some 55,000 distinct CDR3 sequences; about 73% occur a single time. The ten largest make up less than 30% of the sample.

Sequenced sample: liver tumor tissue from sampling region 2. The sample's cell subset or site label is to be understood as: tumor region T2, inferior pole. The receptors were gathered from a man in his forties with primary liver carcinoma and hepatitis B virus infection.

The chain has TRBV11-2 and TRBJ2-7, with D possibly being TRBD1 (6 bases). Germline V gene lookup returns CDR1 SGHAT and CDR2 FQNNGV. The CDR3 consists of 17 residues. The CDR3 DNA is TGTGCCAGCAGCTTAGACTTCGGGACAACCAGCTCCTATGAGCAGTACGTA. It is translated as CASSLDFGTTSSYEQYV.

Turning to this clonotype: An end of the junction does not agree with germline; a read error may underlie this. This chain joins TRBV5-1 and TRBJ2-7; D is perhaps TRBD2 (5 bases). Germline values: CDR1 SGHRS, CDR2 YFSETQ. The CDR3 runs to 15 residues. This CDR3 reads CASSQVPARGDEQHF. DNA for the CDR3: TGCGCCAGCAGCCAGGTACCCGCCCGGGGTGACGAGCAGCACTTC.

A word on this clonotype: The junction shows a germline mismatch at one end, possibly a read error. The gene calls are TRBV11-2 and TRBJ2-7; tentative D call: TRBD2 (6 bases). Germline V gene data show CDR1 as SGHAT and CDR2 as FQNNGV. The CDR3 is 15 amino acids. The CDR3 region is CASSLGGILPYEQHF. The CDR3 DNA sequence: TGTGCCAGCAGCCTCGGCGGGATTCTACCCTACGAACAGCACTTC.

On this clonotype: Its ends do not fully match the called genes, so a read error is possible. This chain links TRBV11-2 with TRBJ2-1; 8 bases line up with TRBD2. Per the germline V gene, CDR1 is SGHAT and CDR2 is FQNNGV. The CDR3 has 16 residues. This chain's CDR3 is CAGSLDIGLAMGEQFF. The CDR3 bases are TGTGCCGGCAGCTTGGATATTGGACTAGCCATGGGTGAGCAATTCTTC. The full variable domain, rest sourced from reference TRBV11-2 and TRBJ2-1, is EAGVAQSPRYKIIEKRQSVAFWCNPISGHATLYWYQQILGQGPKLLIQFQNNGVVDDSQLPKDRFSAERLKGVDSTLKIQPAKLEDSAVYLCAGSLDIGLAMGEQFFGPGTRLTVL.

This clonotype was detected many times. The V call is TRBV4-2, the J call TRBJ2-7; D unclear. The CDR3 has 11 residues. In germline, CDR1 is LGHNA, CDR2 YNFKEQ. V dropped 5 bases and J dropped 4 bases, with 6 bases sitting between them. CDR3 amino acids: CASSGPYEQYF. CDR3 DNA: TGTGCCAGCAGCGGACCTTACGAGCAGTACTTC.

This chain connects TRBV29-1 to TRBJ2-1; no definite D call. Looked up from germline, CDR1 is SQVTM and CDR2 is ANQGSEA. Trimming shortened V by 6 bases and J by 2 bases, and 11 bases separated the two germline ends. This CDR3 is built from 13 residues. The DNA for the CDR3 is TGCAGCGTCGACCCAAGCCCCTACAATGAGCAGTTCTTC. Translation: CSVDPSPYNEQFF.

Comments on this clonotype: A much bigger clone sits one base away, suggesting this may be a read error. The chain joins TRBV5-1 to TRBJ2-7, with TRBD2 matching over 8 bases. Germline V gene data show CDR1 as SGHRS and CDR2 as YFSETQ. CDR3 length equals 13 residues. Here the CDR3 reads CASSIGLAYEQHF. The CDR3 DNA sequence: TGCGCCAGCAGCATCGGACTAGCCTACGAGCAGCACTTC.

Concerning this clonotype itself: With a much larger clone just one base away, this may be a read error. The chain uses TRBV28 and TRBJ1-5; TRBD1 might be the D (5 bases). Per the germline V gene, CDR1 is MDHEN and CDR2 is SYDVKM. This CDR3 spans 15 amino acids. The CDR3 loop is CASSFNSGPNQPQLF. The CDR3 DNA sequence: TGTGCCAGCAGTTTTAACTCGGGGCCCAATCAGCCCCAGCTTTTT.

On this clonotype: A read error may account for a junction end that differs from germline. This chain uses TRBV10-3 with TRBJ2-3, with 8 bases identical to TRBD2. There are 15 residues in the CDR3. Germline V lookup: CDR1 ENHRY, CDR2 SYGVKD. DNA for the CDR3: TGTGCCTTCAGTGAGAGAGCGGGAGCAACAGTTACGCAGTATTTT. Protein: CAFSERAGATVTQYF.

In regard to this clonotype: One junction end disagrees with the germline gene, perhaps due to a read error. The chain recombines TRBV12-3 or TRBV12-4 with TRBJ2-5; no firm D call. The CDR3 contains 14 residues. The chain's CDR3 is CASSFPATRETHYF. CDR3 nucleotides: TGTGCCAGCAGTTTCCCGGCTACTCGAGAGACCCACTACTTC.

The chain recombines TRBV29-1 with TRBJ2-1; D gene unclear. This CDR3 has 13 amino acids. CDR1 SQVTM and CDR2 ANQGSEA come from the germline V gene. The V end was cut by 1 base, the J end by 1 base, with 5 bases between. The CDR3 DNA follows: TGCAGCGTTGAAGGGATATCCTACAATGAGCAGTTCTTC. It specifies CSVEGISYNEQFF.

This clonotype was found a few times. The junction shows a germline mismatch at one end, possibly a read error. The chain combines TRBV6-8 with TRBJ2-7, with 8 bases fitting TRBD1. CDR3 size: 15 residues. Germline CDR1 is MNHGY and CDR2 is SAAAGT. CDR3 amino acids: CTSSWGQVTTREQYF. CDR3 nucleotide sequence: TGTACCAGCAGTTGGGGACAGGTCACTACGAGAGAGCAGTACTTC.

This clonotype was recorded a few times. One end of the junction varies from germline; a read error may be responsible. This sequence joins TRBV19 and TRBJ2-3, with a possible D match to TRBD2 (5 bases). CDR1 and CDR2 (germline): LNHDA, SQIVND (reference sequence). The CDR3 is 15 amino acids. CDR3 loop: CANSIEAGVMDTQYF. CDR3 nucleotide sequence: TGTGCCAATAGTATAGAGGCGGGTGTCATGGATACTCAGTATTTT. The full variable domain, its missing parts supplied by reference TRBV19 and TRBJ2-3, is DGGITQSPKYLFRKEGQNVTLSCEQNLNHDAMYWYRQDPGQGLRLIYYSQIVNDFQKGDIAEGYSVSREKKESFPLTVTSAQKNPTAFYLCANSIEAGVMDTQYFGPGTRLTVL.